Detailed here is one T cell receptor beta chain. Its antigen is still unknown. Patients aged 18 to 65 had newly diagnosed hyperthyroidism that had lasted under 2 months. Diagnosis rested on symptoms, serum thyroxine and TRAb, thyroid ultrasound, and orbital computed tomography. This sample is part of a study of T cells in Graves' hyperthyroidism and ophthalmopathy. TCR beta CDR3 sequences were amplified from RNA transcripts. HTBI primers were used for first-round RT-PCR of the TCR CDR3. A single record per CDR3 protein comes from TCRdb applying MiXCR to the multiplex PCR reads. The sample has 600,000 or so distinct CDR3 sequences, under 60% seen once; the top ten hold roughly 8.2%. Points from the study as a whole: In simple terms, a model built on 13 V-J features told ophthalmopathy apart from stable hyperthyroidism. Model predictions of ophthalmopathy came a median around 6.5 months before onset.

Germline loops: CDR1 SNHLY, CDR2 FYNNEI. Deletions cut 6 bases from V and 0 bases from J, with 20 bases between. This CDR3 is built from 17 residues. The sequence derives from a young woman with Graves' hyperthyroidism. V is TRBV2 and J is TRBJ1-1; no definite D call. Sequenced material: peripheral blood or thyroid tissue (not recorded which). Here the CDR3 DNA reads TGTGCCAGCAGCGGGTACGAAGACGACGCCATGAACACTGAAGCTTTCTTT. This gives the protein CASSGYEDDAMNTEAFF.